This T cell receptor beta chain was recorded in a study of cytomegalovirus exposure and HLA in healthy donors. The PCR ran on 60 Vbeta and 13 Jbeta primers. Assay: immunoSEQ multiplex PCR; the TCRdb copy retains only in-frame clones and omits some. Among 35,000 to 55,000 clones listed, roughly 51% were seen once. There are 18 residues in the CDR3. In germline, CDR1 is GTSNPN, CDR2 SVGIG (reference sequence). With 2 bases clipped from V and 1 base from J, the junction kept 11 bases outside the gene matches. The chain has TRBV30 and TRBJ2-2, with TRBD2 matching 9 bases. The source material was PBMCs. This TCR was sampled from a man between 60 and 70 years old in good health and CMV-seronegative. The CDR3 DNA follows: TGTGCCTGGAGTTCGACTAGCGGAAACCCCGGGAACACCGGGGAGCTGTTTTTT. Translating it yields CAWSSTSGNPGNTGELFF.